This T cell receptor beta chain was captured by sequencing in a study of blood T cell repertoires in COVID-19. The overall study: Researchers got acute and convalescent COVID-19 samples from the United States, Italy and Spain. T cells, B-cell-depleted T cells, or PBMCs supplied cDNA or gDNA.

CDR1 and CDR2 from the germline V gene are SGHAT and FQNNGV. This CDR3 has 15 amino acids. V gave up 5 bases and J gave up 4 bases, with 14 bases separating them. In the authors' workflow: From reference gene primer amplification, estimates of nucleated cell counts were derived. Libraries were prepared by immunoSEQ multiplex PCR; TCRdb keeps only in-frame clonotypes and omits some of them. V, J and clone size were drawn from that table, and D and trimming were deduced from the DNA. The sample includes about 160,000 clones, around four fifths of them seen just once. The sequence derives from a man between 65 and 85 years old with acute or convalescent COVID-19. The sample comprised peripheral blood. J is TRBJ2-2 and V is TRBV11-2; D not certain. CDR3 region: CASSPIGEVTGELFF. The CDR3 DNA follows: TGTGCCAGCAGCCCCATCGGAGAAGTCACCGGGGAGCTGTTTTTT.